This T cell receptor beta chain originates from a study of blood T cell repertoires in COVID-19. Source study methods: From reference gene primer amplification, estimates of nucleated cell counts were derived. The assay was immunoSEQ multiplex PCR, and TCRdb's table has in-frame clones only and misses some. Clone size and the V and J calls come from that table; the DNA yielded D and trimming. Altogether around 310,000 clones are present, 88% being singletons, with the ten largest covering over 4.5%. Germline assignment: CDR1 DFQATT and CDR2 SNEGSKA (reference sequence). The CDR3 spans 13 residues. V lost 5 bases to trimming and J lost 8 bases, with 18 bases between them. Cohorts were based on clinical histories the participants reported. Symptom resolution, clearance, or two negative PCRs marked donors in Cohort 3 as recovered.

The source is a man aged 30 to 45 who had recovered from COVID-19. The V gene is TRBV20-1, the J gene TRBJ1-2; D ambiguous. The sequenced material came from PBMCs or T cells enriched from blood (not recorded which). For the CDR3, the DNA is TGCAGTGCTCGTGAGATATCGGGGAAAGGCTACACCTTC. Its translation: CSAREISGKGYTF.